The next 13 T cell receptor beta chains were all read from a single sample in a study of blood T cell repertoires in COVID-19. This table comes from immunoSEQ multiplex PCR, and its TCRdb copy is limited to in-frame clones, with some not included. The sample has about 330,000 clones, roughly 87% seen once. Sequencing used PBMCs or T cells enriched from blood (not recorded which). The receptor source for this set is a woman aged 30 to 39 who had recovered from COVID-19.

The chain joins TRBV3-1 (or the pseudogene TRBV3-2) to TRBJ2-6; 9 positions match TRBD1. Germline CDR1 and CDR2: LGHDT and YNNKEL (reference sequence). Trimming at V came to 1 base and at J to 0 bases, leaving 4 bases not matched to a gene. CDR3 length: 18 amino acids. DNA of the CDR3: TGTGCCAGCAGCCAAGGGGACAGGGTAACCTCTGGGGCCAACGTCCTGACTTTC. It yields the protein CASSQGDRVTSGANVLTF.

The rearrangement links TRBV24-1 to TRBJ1-1, with a weak D call TRBD1 (5 bases). This CDR3 is 17 amino acids long. Trimming removed 1 base at V and 0 bases at J, with 14 bases between. Germline V gene lookup returns CDR1 KGHDR and CDR2 SFDVKD. CDR3 DNA sequence: TGTGCCACCAGTGATTTATGGACATGTGGCATGAACACTGAAGCTTTCTTT. It encodes CATSDLWTCGMNTEAFF.

The rearrangement uses TRBV6-5 and TRBJ2-7; TRBD2 might be the D (5 bases). V was cut by 4 bases and J by 0 bases, with 10 bases left in between. Germline V CDR1 and CDR2: MNHEY, SVGAGI. The CDR3 covers 14 residues. The chain's CDR3 is CASSLIRDSYEQYF. The CDR3 bases are TGTGCCAGCAGTTTAATCCGGGACTCCTACGAGCAGTACTTC.

V is TRBV10-1 and J is TRBJ2-7; D might be TRBD2 (5 bases). Germline CDR1 reads WNHNN; CDR2 reads SYGVQD (reference sequence). Trimming removed 5 bases from V and 6 bases from J, with 14 bases in between. The CDR3 extends over 13 amino acids. Here the CDR3 reads CASSPALAGEQYF. The CDR3 DNA is TGCGCCAGCAGTCCCGCGCTCGCGGGCGAGCAGTACTTC.

The chain recombines TRBV6-5 with TRBJ1-6; TRBD1 matches at 8 bases. The V gene's germline CDR1 is MNHEY and CDR2 SVGAGI. This CDR3 is 13 amino acids long. V was pared by 5 bases and J by 13 bases, with 7 bases of the junction left unmatched. The CDR3 DNA sequence: TGTGCCAGCAGTACGGACAGGGAAAAGCCCCTCCACTTT. This codes for CASSTDREKPLHF.

J is TRBJ2-1 and V is TRBV3-1 (or the pseudogene TRBV3-2); D uncertain. CDR1 and CDR2 (germline): LGHDT, YNNKEL (reference sequence). Trimming cost V 0 bases and J 4 bases, with 7 bases left between them. This CDR3 is 14 amino acids long. The CDR3 DNA reads as TGTGCCAGCAGCCAAGATACGGGTTACAATGAGCAGTTCTTC. Encoded protein: CASSQDTGYNEQFF.

V and J are TRBV30 and TRBJ1-6; D possibly corresponds to TRBD1 (5 bases). The CDR3 extends over 16 amino acids. Germline lookup yields CDR1 GTSNPN and CDR2 SVGIG (reference sequence). The V end lost 2 bases, the J end lost 0 bases, and 11 bases lay between the germline ends. The CDR3 loop is CAWSMGGSSYNSPLHF. The CDR3 nucleotides read TGTGCCTGGAGTATGGGGGGGAGCTCCTATAATTCACCCCTCCACTTT.

The V gene is TRBV11-2, the J gene TRBJ2-3, with D tentatively TRBD2 (5 bases). V was shortened by 5 bases and J by 3 bases, with 12 bases between the two germline ends. This CDR3 has 14 residues. Germline CDR1 is SGHAT and CDR2 is FQNNGV. In DNA form, the CDR3 reads TGTGCCAGCAGCCCCGGACTGACGACAGATACGCAGTATTTT. It yields the protein CASSPGLTTDTQYF.

The gene calls are TRBV19 and TRBJ1-4; a weak D match, TRBD1 (5 bases). Germline V gene lookup returns CDR1 LNHDA and CDR2 SQIVND (reference sequence). V lost 5 bases to trimming and J lost 3 bases, with 13 bases between them. The length of the CDR3 is 15 residues. CDR3 in amino acids: CASSVHRNSNEKLFF. Here the CDR3 DNA reads TGTGCCAGTAGTGTTCACAGGAACTCTAATGAAAAACTGTTTTTT.

V usage is TRBV28 and J usage is TRBJ1-4; D is possibly TRBD1 (5 bases). The CDR3 spans 15 residues. Per the germline V gene, CDR1 is MDHEN and CDR2 is SYDVKM. V was shortened by 2 bases and J by 8 bases, with 15 bases between the two germline ends. The CDR3 here is CASSLISGGEEKLFF. CDR3 in DNA: TGTGCCAGCAGTTTAATTTCCGGGGGGGAGGAAAAACTGTTTTTT. The full variable domain, in which reference TRBV28 and TRBJ1-4 provide the parts outside the CDR3, is DVKVTQSSRYLVKRTGEKVFLECVQDMDHENMFWYRQDPGLGLRLIYFSYDVKMKEKGDIPEGYSVSREKKERFSLILESASTNQTSMYLCASSLISGGEEKLFFGSGTQLSVL.

V usage is TRBV5-1 and J usage is TRBJ2-2; no clear D gene. CDR1 is SGHRS and CDR2 is YFSETQ in the germline V gene. Trimming shortened V by 0 bases and J by 3 bases, and 3 bases separated the two germline ends. This CDR3 contains 13 residues. CDR3 nucleotide sequence: TGCGCCAGCAGCTTGGCGGACACCGGGGAGCTGTTTTTT. Protein sequence: CASSLADTGELFF.

The chain joins TRBV5-1 to TRBJ2-5; D is perhaps TRBD1 (5 bases). The CDR3 runs to 14 residues. CDR1 and CDR2 (germline): SGHRS, YFSETQ. V lost 5 bases and J lost 4, with 15 bases in between. The chain's CDR3 is CASRDRTSAETQYF. The CDR3 region has the DNA TGCGCCAGCAGGGATCGGACATCGGCAGAGACCCAGTACTTC. The entire variable domain, with the rest obtained from reference TRBV5-1 and TRBJ2-5, is as follows: KAGVTQTPRYLIKTRGQQVTLSCSPISGHRSVSWYQQTPGQGLQFLFEYFSETQRNKGNFPGRFSGRQFSNSRSEMNVSTLELGDSALYLCASRDRTSAETQYFGPGTRLLVL.

V is TRBV2 and J is TRBJ2-1, with D perhaps matching TRBD2 (6 bases). The germline CDR1 and CDR2 sequences are SNHLY and FYNNEI. Trimming took 0 bases from V and 8 from J, leaving 14 bases between them. The CDR3 has 15 amino acids. CDR3 bases: TGTGCCAGCAGTGAAGCCATAGGCCCGGGGGATGAGCAGTTCTTC. Amino acid sequence: CASSEAIGPGDEQFF.